The entry below describes one TCR beta chain. Its antigen is as yet unknown. The CDR3 length is 13 residues. V shed 0 bases and J shed 7 bases, with 8 bases lying between them. Germline V CDR1 and CDR2: SGHRS, YFSETQ. The source of the sample is a study of T cells after yellow fever vaccination. Study-wide background: Those fractions that held only low numbers of cells were prepared using the SMART-Seq v4 Ultra Low Input RNA kit. Study-level points and caveats: Abundant clonotypes from the bulk population could get into FACS-sorted repertoires as contaminants. At about 97% for CD4 and approximately 88% for CD8, most primary-vaccination clones showed up again after the booster.

TCRdb reprocessed the 5' RACE reads with MiXCR, giving one entry per CDR3 protein. The table has hundreds of thousands of distinct CDR3 sequences, about 13% seen once. This material consisted of PBMCs, taken on the day of the yellow fever booster vaccination. This chain links TRBV5-1 with TRBJ2-1, with no clear D. The sequence came from a man aged 25-45 years who received the YFV17D yellow fever vaccine. The CDR3, as DNA: TGCGCCAGCAGCTTGGCAGTAGGGAATGAGCAGTTCTTC. Its translation is CASSLAVGNEQFF.